The T cell receptor (beta chain) described here comes from a study of T cell clonality in common variable immunodeficiency. Overall study results and limits: Compared with healthy controls, CVID subjects showed increased TCRbeta clonality, mostly in about a third. Fewer deletions and N-nucleotide insertions were reportedly seen in common variable immunodeficiency TCR beta sequences.

This clone was counted at least ten times. Its antigen is unidentified. The protocol was immunoSEQ multiplex PCR, while the TCRdb copy is restricted to in-frame clones and leaves out a portion. The sample shows tens of thousands of clones, none of them appearing just once. Specimen: peripheral blood mononuclear cells. This TCR came from a person aged 18 to 75 in good health.

This CDR3 is CASSFAGSQPQHF. The DNA read from the CDR3 is TGTGCCAGCAGCTTCGCGGGCTCCCAGCCC. V is TRBV7-2 and J is TRBJ1-5; no reliable D call. The sequence runs out 3 residues before the end of the CDR3; the remainder is reconstructed from the germline J gene. The germline V gene has CDR1 SGHTA and CDR2 FQGNSA. V was cut by 3 bases and J by 7 bases, with 10 bases left in between. This CDR3 is built from 13 residues.